This passage covers 8 T cell receptor beta chains from one sample sequenced in a study of T cells expressing NK-cell markers. One entry per CDR3 protein, without DNA, is what TCRdb gives after re-calling the 5' RACE reads. Its clone listing holds about 460,000 distinct CDR3 sequences. Sequencing used blood T cells: a sorted CD56 or NKG2C T cell subset, CD4+ or CD8+ T cells, or bulk PBMC T cells (not recorded which). Receptor source: a woman in her fifties or sixties in good health.

This rearrangement joins TRBV4-1 to TRBJ2-3; TCRdb lists TRBD2, though no DNA is available to test this call. The CDR3 consists of 16 residues. From germline, CDR1 is MGHRA and CDR2 YSYEKL. The CDR3 protein is CASSQNSGRSPDTQYF.

This chain links TRBV20-1 with TRBJ1-4; as DNA is missing, the TRBD1 call by TCRdb cannot be tested. Germline V CDR1 and CDR2: DFQATT, SNEGSKA (reference sequence). The CDR3 length is 14 residues. The chain's CDR3 is CSAIPGQGDEKLFF.

The chain uses TRBV25-1 and TRBJ1-3; TCRdb's D call of TRBD1 is untestable without DNA. CDR1 and CDR2 (germline): MGHDK, SYGVNS. The CDR3 totals 15 residues. This CDR3 reads CASSDWGYSGNTIYF.

The chain is built from TRBV10-3 and TRBJ2-1; without DNA, the TCRdb call of TRBD1 cannot be checked. CDR1 is ENHRY, CDR2 SYGVKD, per germline. This CDR3 contains 15 residues. Here the CDR3 reads CAISDRAISRNEQFF.

The genes are TRBV20-1 and TRBJ2-6; the TCRdb call, TRBD1, lacks DNA for checking. This CDR3 comprises 16 residues. Germline CDR1 is DFQATT and CDR2 is SNEGSKA (reference sequence). The CDR3 is CSARDPGTLGANVLTF.

This chain links TRBV27 with TRBJ1-5. The germline CDR1 and CDR2 sequences are MNHEY and SMNVEV (reference sequence). This CDR3 contains 12 residues. CDR3 amino acids: CASSFKNQPQHF.

The gene calls are TRBV14 and TRBJ2-1; TCRdb picks TRBD2, but there is no DNA to check that call. CDR1 is SGHDN and CDR2 is FVKESK in the germline V gene. The CDR3 is 13 residues long. The CDR3 loop reads CASSQVTSGNMFF.

The chain combines TRBV5-1 with TRBJ2-5; TCRdb's D call, TRBD2, is unchecked because there is no DNA. Germline V gene data show CDR1 as SGHRS and CDR2 as YFSETQ. This CDR3 comprises 15 residues. CDR3 region: CASSLGLAGLETQYF.